The source of this T cell receptor (beta chain) is a study of CD4 and CD8 cells across lung adenocarcinoma regions. Donors had localized lung adenocarcinoma, a non-small cell lung cancer. Each CDR3 protein gets one entry after TCRdb re-called the PCR reads with MiXCR. The table lists 18,000 or so distinct CDR3 sequences, roughly half of them singletons. In germline, CDR1 is MNHEY, CDR2 SVGAGI. V lost 2 bases, J lost 4 bases, and 6 bases lay in between. This CDR3 has 13 amino acids. This chain uses TRBV6-5 with TRBJ2-1; no reliable D call. This receptor was taken from a female donor with lung adenocarcinoma. The CD4 and CD8 labels of this study may be unreliable. Material for sequencing was CD8+ T cells from the center of a lung tumor. CDR3 loop: CASSYQPYNEQFF. Here the CDR3 DNA reads TGTGCCAGCAGTTACCAGCCGTACAATGAGCAGTTCTTC.